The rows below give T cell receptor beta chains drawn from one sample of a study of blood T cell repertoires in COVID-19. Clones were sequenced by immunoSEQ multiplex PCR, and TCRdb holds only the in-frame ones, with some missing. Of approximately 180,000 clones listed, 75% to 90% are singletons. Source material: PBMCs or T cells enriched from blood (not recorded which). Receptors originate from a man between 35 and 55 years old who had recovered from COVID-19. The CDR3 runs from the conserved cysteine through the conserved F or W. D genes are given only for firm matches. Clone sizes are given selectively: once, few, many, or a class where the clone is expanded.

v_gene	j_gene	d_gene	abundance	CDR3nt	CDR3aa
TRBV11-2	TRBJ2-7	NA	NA	TGTGCCAGCAGCTTATCTGGCGGAACCTACGAGCAGTACTTC	CASSLSGGTYEQYF
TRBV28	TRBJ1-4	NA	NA	TGTGCCAGCAGTTTAGGAGGGTCCGGGTTGAATGAAAAACTGTTTTTT	CASSLGGSGLNEKLFF
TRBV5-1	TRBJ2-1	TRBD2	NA	TGCGCCAGCAGCCTTAACCCAGGACTAGCGGGTAACAATGAGCAGTTCTTC	CASSLNPGLAGNNEQFF
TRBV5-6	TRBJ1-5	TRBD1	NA	TGTGCCAGCAGCTCACAGGGGTTTCTAGGGCGTACGAGCAATCAGCCCCAGCATTTT	CASSSQGFLGRTSNQPQHF
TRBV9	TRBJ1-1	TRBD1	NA	TGTGCCAGCAGCTCCGGGACAGGGGTGCGAGGCACTGAAGCTTTCTTT	CASSSGTGVRGTEAFF
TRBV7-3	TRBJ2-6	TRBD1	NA	TGTGCCAGCAGCTCTTATAGCCGGGACAGGTTGTCTGGGGCCAACGTCCTGACTTTC	CASSSYSRDRLSGANVLTF
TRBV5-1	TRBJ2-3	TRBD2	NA	TGCGCCAGCAGCTTAAAGCGGGAGGGCCCAGATACGCAGTATTTT	CASSLKREGPDTQYF
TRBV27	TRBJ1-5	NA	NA	TGTGCCAGCAGTTTCGTAGCAGCTAGCAATCAGCCCCAGCATTTT	CASSFVAASNQPQHF
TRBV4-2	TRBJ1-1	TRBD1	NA	TGTGCCAGCAGCCAAGAAACCCGGACAGGGTTGAGGAAGACTGAAGCTTTCTTT	CASSQETRTGLRKTEAFF
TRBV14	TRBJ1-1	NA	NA	TGTGCCAGCAGCCCGGACAGAGAGAAAGCTTTCTTT	CASSPDREKAFF
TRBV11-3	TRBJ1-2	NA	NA	TGTGCCAGCAGCTGGCCGGGAAGGGCCCGCTATGGCTACACCTTC	CASSWPGRARYGYTF
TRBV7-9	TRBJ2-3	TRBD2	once	TGTGCCAGCAGCTTCGGACTAGCGGGGGGTAGAGATACGCAGTATTTT	CASSFGLAGGRDTQYF
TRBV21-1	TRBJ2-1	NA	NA	TGTGCCAGCAGCAAGTCACTAGACCAGTTCTTC	CASSKSLDQFF
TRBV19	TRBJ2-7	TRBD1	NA	TGTGCCAGTACCGCCGCCAGGGGGCGGTCCTACGAGCAGTACTTC	CASTAARGRSYEQYF
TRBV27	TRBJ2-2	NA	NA	TGTGCCAGCAGTTTATCGTTGGCCGTGAACACCGGGGAGCTGTTTTTT	CASSLSLAVNTGELFF
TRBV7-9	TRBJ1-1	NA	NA	TGTGCCAGCAGCCCGGGATCTAGAACTGAAGCTTTCTTT	CASSPGSRTEAFF
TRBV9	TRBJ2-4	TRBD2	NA	TGTGCCAGCAGCCCTTCCGGTCTAGCGGGGGTCAAAAACATTCAGTACTTC	CASSPSGLAGVKNIQYF
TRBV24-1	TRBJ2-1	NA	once	TGTGCCACCAGTGATTTGTATGGTCAGGGAACAAATGAGCAGTTCTTC	CATSDLYGQGTNEQFF
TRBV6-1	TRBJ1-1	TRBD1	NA	TGTGCCAGCAGTGAATTCAGACAGGGGGCTTATGAAGCTTTCTTT	CASSEFRQGAYEAFF
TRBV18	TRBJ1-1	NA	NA	TGTGCCAGCTCACGGGACATCAATAAAGAAGCTTTCTTT	CASSRDINKEAFF
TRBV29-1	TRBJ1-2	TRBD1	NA	TGCAGCGTTGAGCCGGGACAGGGCGTTGGCTACACCTTC	CSVEPGQGVGYTF
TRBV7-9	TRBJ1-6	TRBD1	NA	TGTGCCAGCAGCTCCTCCGGGACAGCAAATTCACCCCTCCACTTT	CASSSSGTANSPLHF
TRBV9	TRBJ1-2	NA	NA	TGTGCCAGCAGGGAAGACAGTTATGGCTACACCTTC	CASREDSYGYTF
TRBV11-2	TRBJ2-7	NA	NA	TGTGCCAGCAGCTTACTTAGCCGTCGGGTCTACGAGCAGTACTTC	CASSLLSRRVYEQYF
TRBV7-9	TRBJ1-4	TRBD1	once	TGTGCCAGCAGCTTAGTTCAGGGGGATGATGAAAAACTGTTTTTT	CASSLVQGDDEKLFF
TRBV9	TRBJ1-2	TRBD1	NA	TGTGCCAGCAGCCCTATGGGACAGGACTACTATGGCTACACCTTC	CASSPMGQDYYGYTF
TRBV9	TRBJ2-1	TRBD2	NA	TGTGCCAGCGGACTTTCACGGGGCGGGGGGGCCCGGTTCTTC	CASGLSRGGGARFF
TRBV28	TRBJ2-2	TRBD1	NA	TGTGCCAGCAGTCAAGTTGGGACAGTGGGTCACGGGGAGCTGTTTTTT	CASSQVGTVGHGELFF
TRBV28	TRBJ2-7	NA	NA	TGTGCCAGCCCCCCAACCTTCCAGGGGTACGAGCAGTACTTC	CASPPTFQGYEQYF
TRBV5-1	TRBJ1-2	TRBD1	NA	TGCGCCAGCAGAGATGGACAGGGAGACTATGGCTACACCTTC	CASRDGQGDYGYTF
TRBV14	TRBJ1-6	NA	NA	TGTGCCAGCAGCCAAGAACGGCAGGCAGTCCTCCACTTT	CASSQERQAVLHF
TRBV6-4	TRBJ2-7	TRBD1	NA	TGTGCCAGCATGAGGGGACAGGTTCTCTACGAGCAGTACTTC	CASMRGQVLYEQYF
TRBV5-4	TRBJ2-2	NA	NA	TGTGCCAGCAGCTTACGGGGGAGTAACACCGGGGAGCTGTTTTTT	CASSLRGSNTGELFF
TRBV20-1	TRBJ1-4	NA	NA	TGCAGTGCTAGAAGCCCTGAAAAACTGTTTTTT	CSARSPEKLFF
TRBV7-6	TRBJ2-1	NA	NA	TGTGCCAGCAGCTTCCAGGGAAGGGTTGAGCAGTTCTTC	CASSFQGRVEQFF
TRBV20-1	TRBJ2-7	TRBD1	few	TGCAGTGCTAGTTCCCCGACAGGGTTCGAGCAGTACTTC	CSASSPTGFEQYF
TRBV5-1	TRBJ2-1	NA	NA	TGCGCCAGCAGCCCCCCTGTGGGAGTGGGGAATGAGCAGTTCTTC	CASSPPVGVGNEQFF
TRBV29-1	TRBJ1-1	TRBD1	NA	TGCAGCGTTGTTGCTCGGACAGGGGGAACTGAAGCTTTCTTT	CSVVARTGGTEAFF
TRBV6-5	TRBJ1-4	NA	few	TGTGCCAGCCTGGGGCCCGCAACTAATGAAAAACTGTTTTTT	CASLGPATNEKLFF
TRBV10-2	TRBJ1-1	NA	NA	TGCGCCAGCCGTAAGGGGACAAACACTGAAGCTTTCTTT	CASRKGTNTEAFF
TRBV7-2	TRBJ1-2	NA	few	TGTGCCAGCAGCTTCGCGCCCCTCGGGAGTGGCTACACCTTC	CASSFAPLGSGYTF
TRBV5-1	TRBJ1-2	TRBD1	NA	TGCGCCAGCAGCTTGGACCCTCCGGGACAGGGAGGATTTAATGGCTACACCTTC	CASSLDPPGQGGFNGYTF
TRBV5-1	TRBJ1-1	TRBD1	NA	TGCGCCAGCAGCCTGACAGGGGGCCAAGGAACTGAAGCTTTCTTT	CASSLTGGQGTEAFF
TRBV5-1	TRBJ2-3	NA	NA	TGCGCCAGCAGCCCGGACAAGAGCACAGATACGCAGTATTTT	CASSPDKSTDTQYF
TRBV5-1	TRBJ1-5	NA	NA	TGCGCCAGCAGCTTGGAATCAGGGTCCGGTCAGCCCCAGCATTTT	CASSLESGSGQPQHF